This T cell receptor beta chain was observed in a study of T cells in Graves' hyperthyroidism and ophthalmopathy (dated by TCRdb to the late 2010s). For context, the study as a whole: Peripheral blood was collected at initial diagnosis, before any treatment. A discovery cohort of about a hundred patients, 43 with Graves' ophthalmopathy and approximately 57 with stable Graves' hyperthyroidism, was used to find distinguishing TCR V-J signatures. Whether ophthalmopathy could be predicted prospectively was tested in an independent validation cohort made up of under 20 hyperthyroidism patients plus 17 patients who later progressed to ophthalmopathy. The 95 to 100 discovery patients were randomly divided into training and test sets at a 7:3 ratio. In addition, the study compared T-cell repertoires in thyroid tissue and in blood from roughly 6 Graves' hyperthyroidism patients. Following sampling, methimazole starting at 30 mg daily was given to hyperthyroidism patients, and high-dose intravenous methylprednisolone was given to ophthalmopathy patients. According to the paper, TCR Vbeta CDR3 sequencing was carried out on 120 to 150 peripheral blood samples, which came from over 40 ophthalmopathy, approximately 78 hyperthyroidism and approximately 17 progressor patients. On the study overall, not on this receptor specifically: Sample size was not statistically predetermined, and investigators were not blinded to group allocation. In validation, progression to ophthalmopathy was predicted by the model with about 70% sensitivity and 72% to 80% specificity, a median of 6.5 months before onset. Most expanded thyroid clonotypes (frequency above 0.001) were also detected in blood, a finding suggesting that blood repertoires may reflect thyroid immune responses. A model built on a 13 V-J signature distinguished ophthalmopathy from stable hyperthyroidism, reaching about 88% sensitivity and around 81% specificity in cross-validation and 80%/75% in testing.

Ophthalmopathy patients had moderately to severely active disease, Clinical Activity Score of at least 3, NOSPECS grade of at least 4, and duration under 3 months. Any patient with an uncontrolled infection, another autoimmune disease, pregnancy or lactation was excluded. Diagnoses were established on the basis of clinical symptoms, serum thyroxine and TRAb, thyroid ultrasound, and orbital computed tomography. PBMCs were separated from roughly 9.3 ml of fresh peripheral blood using Ficoll-Paque density gradient centrifugation. Trizol reagent was used to extract total RNA, and RNA quality was then checked on an Agilent 2100 Bioanalyzer. TCR beta CDR3 regions were amplified from RNA transcripts. A first-round RT-PCR of the TCR CDR3 used the HTBI primer set with the Qiagen OneStep RT-PCR kit. The libraries were constructed in a second round of multiplex PCR and then size-selected and purified. Libraries were sequenced paired-end with 100 bp reads on an Illumina HiSeq2000. Processing in the source paper ran as follows. SOAPnuke was used to process the raw data, throwing out any read that contained adapters or uncalled bases, had a mean Phred below 15, or lacked an exact constant-primer or identifier match. COPE v1.2.5 was used to merge the high-quality paired reads, and each unique nucleotide sequence was defined as a clonotype. MiTCR v1.1 was used to align clonotypes to the IMGT TRBV, TRBD and TRBJ reference segments. The analysis included only V-J combinations with a frequency above 0.0001, which together covered approximately 99% of the repertoires. The TCS score was defined as F50 (clonal expansion) divided by E x V (chaos), with BLOSUM62-based TCRdist calculated between CDR3 peptides within each V-J. Welch's t-statistics and random forest reduced several hundred V-J features to some 14, which were used in a naive Bayes classifier (R e1071). TCRdb itself trimmed the public reads at Q25 with fastp, ran MiXCR and retained productive beta chains. Each entry merges the rows of one CDR3 protein and shows their most common DNA and genes. TCRdb's processing, not the authors' own work, is the source of the V and J calls. In all, the sample holds about 290,000 distinct CDR3 sequences, and less than 20% of those were seen once. The ten largest clones capture 35% to 40% of the sample.

V is pruned by 6 bases and J by 4 bases, leaving 12 bases of the junction without a gene match. Reading the germline V gene gives CDR1 MDHEN and CDR2 SYDVKM. The CDR3 holds 16 amino acids from the cysteine to the phenylalanine. Only the CDR3 portion is preserved as DNA: 48 bases, with reading frame beginning at the first base. There are many counts of this clonotype. The specificity of this receptor is unknown. The sample holds no much larger clone one base away, and base qualities are not on file. The sequence links TRBV28 to TRBJ1-5, with 7 bases matching TRBD1. Sequences were obtained from blood. The clonotype was recovered from a man aged 45-65 years with Graves' ophthalmopathy. CDR3 region: CASRSYPGQTNQPQHF. The nucleotide sequence reads as follows: TGTGCCAGCAGATCTTACCCGGGACAGACAAATCAGCCCCAGCATTTT.